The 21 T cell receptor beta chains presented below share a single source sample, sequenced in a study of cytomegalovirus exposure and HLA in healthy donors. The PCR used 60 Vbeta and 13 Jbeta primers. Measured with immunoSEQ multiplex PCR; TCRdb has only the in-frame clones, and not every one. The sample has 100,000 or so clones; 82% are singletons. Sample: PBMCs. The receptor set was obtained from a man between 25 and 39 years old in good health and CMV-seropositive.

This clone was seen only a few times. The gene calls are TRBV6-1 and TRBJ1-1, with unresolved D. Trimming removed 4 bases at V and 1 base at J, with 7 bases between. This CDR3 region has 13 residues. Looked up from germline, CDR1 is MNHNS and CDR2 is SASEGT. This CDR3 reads CASSATQNTEAFF. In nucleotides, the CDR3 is TGTGCCAGCAGTGCTACTCAGAACACTGAAGCTTTCTTT.

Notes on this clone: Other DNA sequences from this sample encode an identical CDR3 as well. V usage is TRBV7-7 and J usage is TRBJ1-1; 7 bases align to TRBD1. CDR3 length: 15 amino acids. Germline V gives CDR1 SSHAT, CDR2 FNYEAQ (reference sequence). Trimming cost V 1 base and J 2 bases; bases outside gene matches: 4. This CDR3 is CASSLVGTENTEAFF. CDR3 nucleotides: TGTGCCAGCAGCTTAGTAGGGACAGAAAACACTGAAGCTTTCTTT.

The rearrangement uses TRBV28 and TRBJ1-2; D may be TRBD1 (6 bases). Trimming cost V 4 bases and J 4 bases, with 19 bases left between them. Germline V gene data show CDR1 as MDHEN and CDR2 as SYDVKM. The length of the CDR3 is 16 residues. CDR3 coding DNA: TGTGCCAGCAGTTCACCGCCGGGGGGGCAAGGCTATGGCTACACCTTC. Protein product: CASSSPPGGQGYGYTF.

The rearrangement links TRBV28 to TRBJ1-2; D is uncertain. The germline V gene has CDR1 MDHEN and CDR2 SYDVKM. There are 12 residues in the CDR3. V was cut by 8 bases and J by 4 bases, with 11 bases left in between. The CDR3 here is CASRKMAYGYTF. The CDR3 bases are TGTGCCAGCCGTAAGATGGCCTATGGCTACACCTTC.

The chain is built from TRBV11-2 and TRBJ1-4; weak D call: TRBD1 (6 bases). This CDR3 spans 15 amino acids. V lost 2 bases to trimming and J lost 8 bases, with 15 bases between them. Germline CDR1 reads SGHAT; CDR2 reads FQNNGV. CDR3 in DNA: TGTGCCAGCAGCTTATCCGCAGGGGATGGGGAAAAACTGTTTTTT. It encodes CASSLSAGDGEKLFF.

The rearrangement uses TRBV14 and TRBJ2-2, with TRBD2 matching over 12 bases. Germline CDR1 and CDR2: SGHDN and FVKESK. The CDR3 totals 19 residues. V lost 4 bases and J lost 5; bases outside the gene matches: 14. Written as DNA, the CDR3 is TGTGCCAGCAGCCGTCGGAGCCTACTAGCGGGAGGAAGTACCGGGGAGCTGTTTTTT. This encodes CASSRRSLLAGGSTGELFF.

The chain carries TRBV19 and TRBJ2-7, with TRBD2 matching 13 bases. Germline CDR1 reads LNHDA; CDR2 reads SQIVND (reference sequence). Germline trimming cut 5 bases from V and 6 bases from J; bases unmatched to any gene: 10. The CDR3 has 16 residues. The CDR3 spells CASSLTSGRAGGEQYF. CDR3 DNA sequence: TGTGCCAGTAGTCTCACTAGCGGGAGGGCCGGAGGCGAGCAGTACTTC. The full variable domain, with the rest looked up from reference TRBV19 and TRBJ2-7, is DGGITQSPKYLFRKEGQNVTLSCEQNLNHDAMYWYRQDPGQGLRLIYYSQIVNDFQKGDIAEGYSVSREKKESFPLTVTSAQKNPTAFYLCASSLTSGRAGGEQYFGPGTRLTVT.

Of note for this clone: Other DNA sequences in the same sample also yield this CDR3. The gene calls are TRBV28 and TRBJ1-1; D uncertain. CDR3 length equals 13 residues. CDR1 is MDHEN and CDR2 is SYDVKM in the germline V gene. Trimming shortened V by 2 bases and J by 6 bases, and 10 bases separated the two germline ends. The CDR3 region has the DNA TGTGCCAGCAGTTTAATTAGTGTTTCTGAAGCTTTCTTT. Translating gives CASSLISVSEAFF.

The CDR3 reads CATLTGQGANNEQFF. The CDR3 bases are TGTGCCACCCTCACCGGACAGGGGGCTAACAATGAGCAGTTCTTC. The chain uses TRBV27 and TRBJ2-1; 11 nucleotides align to TRBD1. The germline V gene encodes CDR1 MNHEY and CDR2 SMNVEV (reference sequence). The length of the CDR3 is 15 residues. V lost 10 bases and J lost 5; bases outside the gene matches: 10.

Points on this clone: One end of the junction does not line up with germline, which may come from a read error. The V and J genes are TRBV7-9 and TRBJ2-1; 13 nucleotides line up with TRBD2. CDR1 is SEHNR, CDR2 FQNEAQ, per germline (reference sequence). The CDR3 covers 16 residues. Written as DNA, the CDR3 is TGTTCCAGCAGCTTAGAAACTAGCGGGAGGGGACTGGAGCAGTTCTTC. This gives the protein CSSSLETSGRGLEQFF.

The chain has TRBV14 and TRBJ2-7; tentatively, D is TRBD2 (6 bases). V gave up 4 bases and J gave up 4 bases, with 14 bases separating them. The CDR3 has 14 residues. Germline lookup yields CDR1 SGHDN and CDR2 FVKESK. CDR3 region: CASSPDLGRYEQYF. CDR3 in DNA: TGTGCCAGCAGCCCGGATTTAGGGAGGTACGAGCAGTACTTC.

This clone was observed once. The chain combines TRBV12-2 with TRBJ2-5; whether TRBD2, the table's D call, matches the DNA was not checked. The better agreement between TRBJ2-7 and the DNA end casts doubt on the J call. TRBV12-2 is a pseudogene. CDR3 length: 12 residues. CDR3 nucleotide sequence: TGTGCAAGTCGCTCCCGCTTTAACGAGCAGTACTTC. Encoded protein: CASRSRFNEQYF.

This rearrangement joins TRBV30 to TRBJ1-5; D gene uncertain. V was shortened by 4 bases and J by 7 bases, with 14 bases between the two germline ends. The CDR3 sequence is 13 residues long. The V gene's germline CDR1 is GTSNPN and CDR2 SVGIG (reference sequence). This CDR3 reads CAWNGHRDQPQHF. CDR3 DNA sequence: TGTGCCTGGAATGGGCACAGAGACCAGCCCCAGCATTTT. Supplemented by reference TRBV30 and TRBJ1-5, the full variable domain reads SQTIHQWPATLVQPVGSPLSLECTVEGTSNPNLYWYRQAAGRGLQLLFYSVGIGQISSEVPQNLSASRPQDRQFILSSKKLLLSDSGFYLCAWNGHRDQPQHFGDGTRLSIL.

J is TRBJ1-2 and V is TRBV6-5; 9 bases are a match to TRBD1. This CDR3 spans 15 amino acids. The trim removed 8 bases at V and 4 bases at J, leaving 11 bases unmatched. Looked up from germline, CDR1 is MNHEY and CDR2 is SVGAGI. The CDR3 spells CASGVPGQGGYGYTF. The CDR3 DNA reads TGTGCCAGCGGGGTTCCGGGACAGGGTGGCTATGGCTACACCTTC.

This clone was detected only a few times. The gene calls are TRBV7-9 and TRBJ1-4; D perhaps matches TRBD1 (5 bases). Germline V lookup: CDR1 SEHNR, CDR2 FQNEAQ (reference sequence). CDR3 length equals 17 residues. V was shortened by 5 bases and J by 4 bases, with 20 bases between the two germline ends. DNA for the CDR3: TGTGCCAGCAGCCTGGGGAATTTAGGGGCCCTTAATGAAAAACTGTTTTTT. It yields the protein CASSLGNLGALNEKLFF.

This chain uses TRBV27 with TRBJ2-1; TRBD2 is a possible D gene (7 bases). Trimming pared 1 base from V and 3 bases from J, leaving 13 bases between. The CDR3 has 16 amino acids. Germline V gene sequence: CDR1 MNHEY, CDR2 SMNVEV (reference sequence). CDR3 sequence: CASSLFRGAGYNEQFF. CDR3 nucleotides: TGTGCCAGCAGTTTATTTCGGGGGGCGGGCTACAATGAGCAGTTCTTC.

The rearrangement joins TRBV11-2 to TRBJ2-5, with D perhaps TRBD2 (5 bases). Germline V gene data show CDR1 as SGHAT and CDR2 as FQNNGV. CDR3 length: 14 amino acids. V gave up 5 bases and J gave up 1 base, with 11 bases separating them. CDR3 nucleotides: TGTGCCAGCAGCAAGGTCGGGGTCCAAGAGACCCAGTACTTC. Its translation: CASSKVGVQETQYF.

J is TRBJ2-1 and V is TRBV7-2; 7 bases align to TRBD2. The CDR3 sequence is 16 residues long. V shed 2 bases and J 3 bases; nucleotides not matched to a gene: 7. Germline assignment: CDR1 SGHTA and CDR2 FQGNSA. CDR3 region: CASSLTSAVLYNEQFF. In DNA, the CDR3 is TGTGCCAGCAGCTTAACTAGCGCGGTTCTCTACAATGAGCAGTTCTTC.

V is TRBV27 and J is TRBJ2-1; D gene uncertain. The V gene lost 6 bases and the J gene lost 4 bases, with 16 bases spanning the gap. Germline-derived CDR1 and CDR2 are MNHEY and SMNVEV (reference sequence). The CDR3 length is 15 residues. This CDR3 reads CASSLWAGQYNEQFF. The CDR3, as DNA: TGTGCCAGCAGCCTGTGGGCAGGTCAATACAATGAGCAGTTCTTC.

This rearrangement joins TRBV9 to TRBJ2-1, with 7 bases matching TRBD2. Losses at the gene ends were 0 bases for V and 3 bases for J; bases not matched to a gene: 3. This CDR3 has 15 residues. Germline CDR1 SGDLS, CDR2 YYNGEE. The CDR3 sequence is CASSVAAGDYNEQFF. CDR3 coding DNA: TGTGCCAGCAGCGTAGCGGCGGGGGACTACAATGAGCAGTTCTTC.

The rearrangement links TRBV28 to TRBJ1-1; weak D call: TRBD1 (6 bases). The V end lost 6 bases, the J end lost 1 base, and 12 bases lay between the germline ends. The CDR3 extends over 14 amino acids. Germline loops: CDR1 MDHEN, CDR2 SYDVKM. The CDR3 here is CASSLKQGNTEAFF. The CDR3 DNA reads TGTGCCAGCAGCCTCAAACAGGGGAACACTGAAGCTTTCTTT.